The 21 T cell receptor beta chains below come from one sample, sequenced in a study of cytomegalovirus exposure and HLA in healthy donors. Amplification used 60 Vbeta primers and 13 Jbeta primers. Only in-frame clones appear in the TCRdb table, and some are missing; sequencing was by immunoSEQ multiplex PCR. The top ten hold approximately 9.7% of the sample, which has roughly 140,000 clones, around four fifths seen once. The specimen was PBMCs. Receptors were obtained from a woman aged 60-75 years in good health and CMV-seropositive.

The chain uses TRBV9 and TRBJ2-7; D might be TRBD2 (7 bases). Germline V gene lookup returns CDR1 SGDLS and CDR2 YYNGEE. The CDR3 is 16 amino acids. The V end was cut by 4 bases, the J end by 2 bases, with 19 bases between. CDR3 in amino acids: CASSPGGLGTPYEQYF. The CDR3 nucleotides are TGTGCCAGCAGCCCCGGGGGGCTAGGCACCCCCTACGAGCAGTACTTC.

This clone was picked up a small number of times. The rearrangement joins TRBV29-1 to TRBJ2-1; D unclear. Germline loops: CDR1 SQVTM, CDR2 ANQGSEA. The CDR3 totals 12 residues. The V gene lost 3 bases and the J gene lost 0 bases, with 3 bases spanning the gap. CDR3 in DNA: TGCAGCGTTGAGAGCTCCTACAATGAGCAGTTCTTC. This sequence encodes CSVESSYNEQFF.

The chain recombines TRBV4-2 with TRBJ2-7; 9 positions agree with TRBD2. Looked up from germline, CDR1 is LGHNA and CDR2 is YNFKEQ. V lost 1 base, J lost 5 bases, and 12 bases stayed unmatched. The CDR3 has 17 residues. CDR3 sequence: CASSQVEWGSGSHEQYF. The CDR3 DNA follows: TGTGCCAGCAGCCAAGTGGAGTGGGGTAGCGGGAGCCACGAGCAGTACTTC.

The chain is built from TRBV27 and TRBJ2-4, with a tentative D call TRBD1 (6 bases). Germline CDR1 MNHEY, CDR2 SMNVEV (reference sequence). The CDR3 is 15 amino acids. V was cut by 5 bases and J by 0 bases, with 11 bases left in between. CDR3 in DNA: TGTGCCAGCAGTGTACAGGGCATAGCCAAAAACATTCAGTACTTC. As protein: CASSVQGIAKNIQYF.

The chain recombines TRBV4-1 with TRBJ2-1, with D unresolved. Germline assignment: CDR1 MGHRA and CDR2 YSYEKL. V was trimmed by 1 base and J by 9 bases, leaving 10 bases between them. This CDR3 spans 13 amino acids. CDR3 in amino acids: CASSQVRPGEQFF. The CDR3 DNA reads TGCGCCAGCAGCCAAGTCAGGCCTGGTGAGCAGTTCTTC.

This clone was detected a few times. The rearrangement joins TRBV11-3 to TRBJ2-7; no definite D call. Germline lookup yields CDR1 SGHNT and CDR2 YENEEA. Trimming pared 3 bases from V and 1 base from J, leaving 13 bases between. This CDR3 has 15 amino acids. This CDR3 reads CASSLEPTKSYEQYF. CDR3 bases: TGTGCCAGCAGCTTGGAGCCGACGAAGTCCTACGAGCAGTACTTC.

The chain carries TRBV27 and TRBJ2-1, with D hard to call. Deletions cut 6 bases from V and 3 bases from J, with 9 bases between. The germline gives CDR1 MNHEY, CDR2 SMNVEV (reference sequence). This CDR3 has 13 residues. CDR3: CASRLTRYNEQFF. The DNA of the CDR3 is TGTGCCAGCAGACTGACACGCTACAATGAGCAGTTCTTC.

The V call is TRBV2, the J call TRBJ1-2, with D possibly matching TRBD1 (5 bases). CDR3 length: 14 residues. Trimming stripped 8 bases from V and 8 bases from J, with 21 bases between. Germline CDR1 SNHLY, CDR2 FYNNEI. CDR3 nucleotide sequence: TGTGCCAGCCGAGTCAATAACGGGGGAGGAGGCTACACCTTC. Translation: CASRVNNGGGGYTF. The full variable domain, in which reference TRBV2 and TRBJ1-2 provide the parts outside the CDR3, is EPEVTQTPSHQVTQMGQEVILRCVPISNHLYFYWYRQILGQKVEFLVSFYNNEISEKSEIFDDQFSVERPDGSNFTLKIRSTKLEDSAMYFCASRVNNGGGGYTFGSGTRLTVV.

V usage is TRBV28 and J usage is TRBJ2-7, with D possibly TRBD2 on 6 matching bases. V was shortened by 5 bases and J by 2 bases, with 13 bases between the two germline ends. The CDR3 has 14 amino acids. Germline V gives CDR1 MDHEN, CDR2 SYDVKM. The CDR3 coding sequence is TGTGCCAGCAGTACACTAGCCCGGGCCTACGAGCAGTACTTC. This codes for CASSTLARAYEQYF.

DNA for the CDR3: TGTGCCAGCTCACCACAGGGAGTAGCCTACGAGCAGTACTTC. It codes for CASSPQGVAYEQYF. This chain connects TRBV18 to TRBJ2-7; D might be TRBD2 (5 bases). Looked up from germline, CDR1 is KGHSH and CDR2 is LQKENI. The CDR3 is made up of 14 amino acids. V gave up 1 base and J gave up 2 bases, with 9 bases separating them. Full variable domain (missing parts from reference TRBV18 and TRBJ2-7): NAGVMQNPRHLVRRRGQEARLRCSPMKGHSHVYWYRQLPEEGLKFMVYLQKENIIDESGMPKERFSAEFPKEGPSILRIQQVVRGDSAAYFCASSPQGVAYEQYFGPGTRLTVT.

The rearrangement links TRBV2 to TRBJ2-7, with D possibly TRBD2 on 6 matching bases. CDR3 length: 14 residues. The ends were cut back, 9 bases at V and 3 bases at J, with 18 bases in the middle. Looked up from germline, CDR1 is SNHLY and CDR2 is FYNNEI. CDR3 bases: TGTGCCAGTGCCCGGGACCCGGGAGACTACGAGCAGTACTTC. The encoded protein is CASARDPGDYEQYF.

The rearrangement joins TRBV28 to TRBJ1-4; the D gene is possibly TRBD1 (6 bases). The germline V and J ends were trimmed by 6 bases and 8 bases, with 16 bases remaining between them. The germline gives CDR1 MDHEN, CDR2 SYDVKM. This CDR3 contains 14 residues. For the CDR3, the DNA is TGTGCCAGCAGACAAGGGGGGGCTCAAGAAAAACTGTTTTTT. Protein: CASRQGGAQEKLFF.

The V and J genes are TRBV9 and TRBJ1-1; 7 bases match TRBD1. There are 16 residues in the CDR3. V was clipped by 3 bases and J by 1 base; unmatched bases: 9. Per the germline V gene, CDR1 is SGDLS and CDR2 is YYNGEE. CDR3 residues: CASSARTGGGNTEAFF. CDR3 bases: TGTGCCAGCAGCGCTAGGACAGGTGGTGGGAACACTGAAGCTTTCTTT.

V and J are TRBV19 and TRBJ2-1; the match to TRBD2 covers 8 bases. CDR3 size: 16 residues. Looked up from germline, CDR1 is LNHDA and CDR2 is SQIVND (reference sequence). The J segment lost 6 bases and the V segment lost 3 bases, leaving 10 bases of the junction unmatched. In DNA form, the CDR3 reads TGTGCCAGTAGTATGAGGCCGGGAGGGCTGTCCAATGAGCAGTTCTTC. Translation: CASSMRPGGLSNEQFF.

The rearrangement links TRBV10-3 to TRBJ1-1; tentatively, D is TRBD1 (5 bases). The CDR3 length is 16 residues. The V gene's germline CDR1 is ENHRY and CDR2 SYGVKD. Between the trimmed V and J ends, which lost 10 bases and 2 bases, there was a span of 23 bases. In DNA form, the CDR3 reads TGTGCCACCGGCGCGCAGGGTCTATGGTTTAACACTGAAGCTTTCTTT. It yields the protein CATGAQGLWFNTEAFF.

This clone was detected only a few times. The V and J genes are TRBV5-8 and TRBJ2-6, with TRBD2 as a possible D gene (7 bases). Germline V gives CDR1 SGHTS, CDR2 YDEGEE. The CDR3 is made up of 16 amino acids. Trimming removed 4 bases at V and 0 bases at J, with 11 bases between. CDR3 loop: CASSPGGISGANVLTF. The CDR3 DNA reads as TGTGCCAGCAGCCCGGGGGGCATCTCTGGGGCCAACGTCCTGACTTTC. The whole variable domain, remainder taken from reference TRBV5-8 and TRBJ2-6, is EAGVTQSPTHLIKTRGQQATLRCSPISGHTSVYWYQQALGLGLQFLLWYDEGEERNRGNFPPRFSGRQFPNYSSELNVNALELEDSALYLCASSPGGISGANVLTFGAGSRLTVL.

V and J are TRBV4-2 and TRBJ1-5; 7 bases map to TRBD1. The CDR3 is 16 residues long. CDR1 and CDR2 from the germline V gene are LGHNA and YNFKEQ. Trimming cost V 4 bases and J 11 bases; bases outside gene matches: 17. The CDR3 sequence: CASSPEGGTAWKAQHF. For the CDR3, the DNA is TGTGCCAGCAGCCCAGAGGGCGGGACAGCCTGGAAAGCCCAGCATTTT.

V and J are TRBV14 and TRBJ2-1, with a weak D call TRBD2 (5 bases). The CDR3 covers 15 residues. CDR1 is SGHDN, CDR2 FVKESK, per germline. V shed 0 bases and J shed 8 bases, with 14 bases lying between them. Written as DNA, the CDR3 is TGTGCCAGCAGCCAAGAGGATCCCCAGAGGGATGAGCAGTTCTTC. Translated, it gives CASSQEDPQRDEQFF.

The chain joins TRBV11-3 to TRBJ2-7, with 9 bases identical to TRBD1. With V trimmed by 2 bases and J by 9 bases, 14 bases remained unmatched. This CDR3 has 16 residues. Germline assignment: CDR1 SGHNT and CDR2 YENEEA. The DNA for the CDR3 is TGTGCCAGCAGCTTAACCCTCGGGACAGGGACTGTAGGGCAGTACTTC. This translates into CASSLTLGTGTVGQYF.

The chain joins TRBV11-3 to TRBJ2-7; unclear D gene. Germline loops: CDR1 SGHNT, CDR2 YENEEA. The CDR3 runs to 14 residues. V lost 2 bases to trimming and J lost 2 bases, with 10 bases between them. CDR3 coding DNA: TGTGCCAGCAGCTTAAACGAGGCAACCTACGAGCAGTACTTC. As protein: CASSLNEATYEQYF.

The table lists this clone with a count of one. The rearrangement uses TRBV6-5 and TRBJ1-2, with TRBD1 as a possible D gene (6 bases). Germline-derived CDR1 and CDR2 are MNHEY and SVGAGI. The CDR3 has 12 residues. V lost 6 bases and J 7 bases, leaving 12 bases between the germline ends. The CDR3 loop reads CASSPGQSGYTF. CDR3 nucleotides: TGTGCCAGCAGCCCCGGACAGAGTGGCTACACCTTC.